This TCR beta chain came from a study of blood T cell repertoires in COVID-19. Study-wide context: COVID-19 samples from acute and convalescent phases originated in the United States, Italy and Spain. T cells, B-cell-depleted T cells, or PBMCs supplied cDNA or gDNA.

The authors' processing: Amplified reference gene primers provided the basis for estimating nucleated cell counts. Method: immunoSEQ multiplex PCR; TCRdb's copy keeps in-frame clones and lacks some. V, J and clone size are taken as reported in that table, and D and trimming were inferred from the DNA itself. Here the sample spans roughly 300,000 clones, approximately 85% being singletons. Germline V gene lookup returns CDR1 GTSNPN and CDR2 SVGIG (reference sequence). Trimming cost V 0 bases and J 2 bases, with 11 bases left between them. This CDR3 region has 14 residues. The V gene is TRBV30, the J gene TRBJ2-7; a possible D gene is TRBD2 (7 bases). This TCR derives from a human donor in a cohort sampled during active COVID-19. Source material: peripheral blood. The CDR3: CAWSVRGATYEQYF. CDR3 in DNA: TGTGCCTGGAGTGTACGGGGGGCCACCTACGAGCAGTACTTC. Looking up the rest from reference TRBV30 and TRBJ2-7 gives the full variable domain: SQTIHQWPATLVQPVGSPLSLECTVEGTSNPNLYWYRQAAGRGLQLLFYSVGIGQISSEVPQNLSASRPQDRQFILSSKKLLLSDSGFYLCAWSVRGATYEQYFGPGTRLTVT.